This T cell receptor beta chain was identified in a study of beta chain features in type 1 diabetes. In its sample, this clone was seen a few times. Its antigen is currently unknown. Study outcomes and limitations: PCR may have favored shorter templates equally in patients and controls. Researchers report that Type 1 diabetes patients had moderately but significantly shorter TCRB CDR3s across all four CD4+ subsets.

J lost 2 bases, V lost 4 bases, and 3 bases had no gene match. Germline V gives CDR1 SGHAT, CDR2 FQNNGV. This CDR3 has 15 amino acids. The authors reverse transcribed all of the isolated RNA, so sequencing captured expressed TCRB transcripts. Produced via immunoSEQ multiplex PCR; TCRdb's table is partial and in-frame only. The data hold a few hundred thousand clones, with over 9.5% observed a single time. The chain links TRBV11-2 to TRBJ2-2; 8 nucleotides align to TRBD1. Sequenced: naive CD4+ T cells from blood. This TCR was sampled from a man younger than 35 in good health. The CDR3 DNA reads TGTGCCAGCAGCTCTGGACAGGGAAACACCGGGGAGCTGTTTTTT. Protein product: CASSSGQGNTGELFF.